This T cell receptor beta chain emerged from a study of T-cell memory formation after mild COVID-19. Overall study results and limits: Among clones contracting day 15 to 85, CD4/CD8 was balanced, whereas later expanders leaned CD4+.

CDR3 length: 12 amino acids. TCRdb reprocessed the 5' RACE reads with MiXCR, giving one entry per CDR3 protein. This table has fewer than 140,000 distinct CDR3 sequences, about 18% appearing once. The sample holds a few counts of this clonotype. Its specificity is unknown. The receptor comes from an adult woman who had mild COVID-19 (a few samples of this study predate the infection). Cell type and time point are not known. Sequencing used PBMCs or a T cell subset sorted from them (not recorded which). The V call is TRBV21-1, the J call TRBJ1-2. TRBV21-1 is a pseudogene locus. In DNA form, the CDR3 reads TGTGCCAGCAAGGGAGGGGGTCGAGGCTACACCTTC. Its translation is CASKGGGRGYTF.